The entry that follows covers one T cell receptor beta chain sequence. The antigen is unknown. This sample stems from a study of blood T cells in healthy people across ages. The wider study: Template switching recovered approximately one barcoded beta molecule for every two T cells.

The study's findings and limits: It was the long-lived donors that had more naive CD4+ cells and higher diversity than aged donors.

With 0 bases clipped from V and 8 bases from J, the junction kept 3 bases outside the gene matches. From germline, CDR1 is LGHDT and CDR2 YNNKEL (reference sequence). This CDR3 spans 16 amino acids. The use of a sample-barcoded 5' primer and a J-beta primer mix characterized a second PCR of roughly 6 to 11 cycles. TCRdb re-derived calls from the 5' RACE reads in MiXCR, one entry per CDR3 protein. The sample consists of approximately 810,000 distinct CDR3 sequences, under 35% of them appearing once. The source of this sequence is a woman at least 80 years old in good health. V and J are TRBV3-1 and TRBJ2-4; 14 positions agree with TRBD2. The sequenced material came from blood. Here the CDR3 reads CASSQETSGGADIQYF. Written as DNA, the CDR3 is TGTGCCAGCAGCCAAGAGACTAGCGGGGGGGCAGACATTCAGTACTTC.